The next 7 T cell receptor beta chains were all read from a single sample in a study of shared clonotypes between healthy human individuals. Clones were sequenced by immunoSEQ multiplex PCR, and TCRdb holds only the in-frame ones, with some missing. The sample contains about 2 million clones, about 95% of which appear only once. The naive CD8 fraction comprised CD45RO-negative cells positively selected for CCR7 and excluded terminally differentiated effector memory CD45RA+ cells. Sequencing was performed on naive CD8+ T cells sorted from blood. The receptor source for this set is a man younger than 30 in good health.

The CDR3 reads CASSFSWAGSYEQYF. CDR3 in DNA: TGTGCCAGCAGTTTTAGCTGGGCCGGGTCCTACGAGCAGTACTTC. The genes are TRBV28 and TRBJ2-7; D remains ambiguous. Trimming removed 3 bases at V and 1 base at J, with 13 bases between. Germline V gene data show CDR1 as MDHEN and CDR2 as SYDVKM. The CDR3 runs 15 residues.

The genes are TRBV5-6 and TRBJ1-2, with 7 bases identical to TRBD1. V dropped 4 bases and J dropped 2; count of bases not matched to a gene: 11. CDR1 SGHDT and CDR2 YYEEEE come from the germline V gene. The length of the CDR3 is 16 residues. The DNA of the CDR3 is TGTGCCAGCAGCCAAATGGGGCCGGGACAGAACTATGGCTACACCTTC. Protein product: CASSQMGPGQNYGYTF.

The chain joins TRBV29-1 to TRBJ2-7; D ambiguous. CDR1 SQVTM and CDR2 ANQGSEA come from the germline V gene. The germline V and J ends were trimmed by 1 base and 2 bases, with 15 bases remaining between them. This CDR3 spans 15 amino acids. The CDR3: CSVEAGTTSPYEQYF. The CDR3 DNA is TGCAGCGTTGAAGCAGGAACCACGAGTCCCTACGAGCAGTACTTC.

V and J are TRBV5-6 and TRBJ1-5, with 7 nucleotides matching TRBD1. The CDR3 is 17 residues long. V shed 1 base, J shed 0 bases, and the junction held 7 bases outside the gene matches. Per the germline V gene, CDR1 is SGHDT and CDR2 is YYEEEE. The CDR3 reads CASSLRQGKCSNQPQHF. The CDR3 DNA reads as TGTGCCAGCAGCTTGAGACAGGGAAAATGTAGCAATCAGCCCCAGCATTTT.

The CDR3 loop is CASSPRPSSGRMDEQFF. The CDR3 nucleotides are TGTGCCAGCAGCCCCCGCCCGAGTAGCGGGAGAATGGATGAGCAGTTCTTC. The chain joins TRBV11-2 to TRBJ2-1; 9 bases agree with TRBD2. This CDR3 is 17 amino acids long. Per the germline V gene, CDR1 is SGHAT and CDR2 is FQNNGV. The trim removed 5 bases at V and 8 bases at J, leaving 16 bases unmatched.

This chain links TRBV7-9 with TRBJ2-1; 11 positions match TRBD2. This CDR3 comprises 14 residues. Germline CDR1 SEHNR, CDR2 FQNEAQ (reference sequence). The ends lost 4 bases at V and 15 bases at J; junction bases unmatched: 11. CDR3 sequence (DNA): TGTGCCAGCAGCTCCGGGACTAGCGGATCTCTTACGTTCTTC. This codes for CASSSGTSGSLTFF. Full variable domain (remainder filled in from reference TRBV7-9 and TRBJ2-1): DTGVSQNPRHKITKRGQNVTFRCDPISEHNRLYWYRQTLGQGPEFLTYFQNEAQLEKSRLLSDRFSAERPKGSFSTLEIQRTEQGDSAMYLCASSSGTSGSLTFFGPGTRLTVL.

The chain recombines TRBV5-1 with TRBJ1-1, with D unclear. V was pared by 5 bases and J by 4 bases, with 15 bases between. Germline CDR1 is SGHRS and CDR2 is YFSETQ. CDR3 size: 14 residues. CDR3 coding DNA: TGCGCCAGCAGTAAAGGGCAGGACGGCACTGAAGCTTTCTTT. It is translated as CASSKGQDGTEAFF.